The 24 T cell receptor beta chains given below trace back to one sample, sequenced in a study of blood T cell repertoires in COVID-19. Clones were read by immunoSEQ multiplex PCR, and TCRdb kept only the in-frame ones, dropping some. The profile shows roughly 390,000 clones, approximately 89% of them singletons. Sequencing input: peripheral blood. Every receptor here comes from a woman aged 30 to 39 with COVID-19, enrolled during active disease.

The chain combines TRBV27 with TRBJ2-5; 7 nucleotides match TRBD1. The V and J ends lost 2 bases and 7 bases, in that order; junction bases with no gene match: 13. This CDR3 spans 16 amino acids. CDR1 is MNHEY, CDR2 SMNVEV, per germline (reference sequence). CDR3 DNA sequence: TGTGCCAGCAGTTTAACACCTCCGGGACCAGGGGGGACCCAGTACTTC. Protein product: CASSLTPPGPGGTQYF.

The chain recombines TRBV28 with TRBJ1-5; D not resolved. The CDR3 has 11 residues. V was trimmed by 9 bases and J by 3 bases, leaving 6 bases between them. The germline V gene has CDR1 MDHEN and CDR2 SYDVKM. The CDR3 protein is CASQDNQPQHF. The CDR3 DNA sequence: TGTGCCAGTCAGGACAATCAGCCCCAGCATTTT.

V is TRBV7-2 and J is TRBJ2-1; 10 bases map to TRBD2. The CDR3 totals 19 residues. In germline, CDR1 is SGHTA, CDR2 FQGNSA. With 3 bases clipped from V and 8 bases from J, the junction kept 19 bases outside the gene matches. CDR3 sequence reads: CASSFPASGRAVGRDEQFF. The CDR3 DNA sequence: TGTGCCAGCAGCTTCCCGGCCAGCGGGAGGGCCGTGGGGAGGGATGAGCAGTTCTTC.

The gene calls are TRBV11-2 and TRBJ2-5; TRBD2 might be the D (6 bases). The CDR3 is 14 residues long. V dropped 1 base and J dropped 5 bases, with 11 bases sitting between them. The germline V gene encodes CDR1 SGHAT and CDR2 FQNNGV. CDR3: CASSLGVGLETQYF. CDR3 nucleotide sequence: TGTGCCAGCAGCTTAGGGGTGGGACTTGAGACCCAGTACTTC. Together with reference TRBV11-2 and TRBJ2-5, the CDR3 gives the full variable domain: EAGVAQSPRYKIIEKRQSVAFWCNPISGHATLYWYQQILGQGPKLLIQFQNNGVVDDSQLPKDRFSAERLKGVDSTLKIQPAKLEDSAVYLCASSLGVGLETQYFGPGTRLLVL.

The genes are TRBV30 and TRBJ1-2; TRBD1 matches at 9 bases. The germline CDR1 and CDR2 sequences are GTSNPN and SVGIG (reference sequence). The CDR3 is 14 residues long. With V trimmed by 3 bases and J by 4 bases, 6 bases remained unmatched. The CDR3 nucleotides read TGTGCCTGGAGGGGCCCGGGACAGGGCTATGGCTACACCTTC. This translates into CAWRGPGQGYGYTF.

The chain couples TRBV28 to TRBJ1-2; D is ambiguous. In germline, CDR1 is MDHEN, CDR2 SYDVKM. The V end lost 2 bases, the J end lost 3 bases, and 10 bases lay between the germline ends. CDR3 length: 14 residues. The CDR3, as DNA: TGTGCCAGCAGTTTAGGGGAGCGGGACTATGGCTACACCTTC. It codes for CASSLGERDYGYTF.

The V gene is TRBV5-1, the J gene TRBJ2-1; 9 bases match TRBD2. Germline V CDR1 and CDR2: SGHRS, YFSETQ. This CDR3 comprises 14 residues. Losses at the gene ends were 1 base for V and 5 bases for J; bases not matched to a gene: 1. Here the CDR3 DNA reads TGCGCCAGCAGCTTGCTAGCGGGGCACAATGAGCAGTTCTTC. Residues: CASSLLAGHNEQFF.

V is TRBV4-2 and J is TRBJ2-5; 7 nucleotides match TRBD2. This CDR3 is 16 amino acids long. V shed 0 bases and J 4 bases; nucleotides not matched to a gene: 8. Looked up from germline, CDR1 is LGHNA and CDR2 is YNFKEQ. This CDR3 is CASSQEAGRSPETQYF. For the CDR3, the DNA is TGTGCCAGCAGCCAAGAAGCGGGACGAAGTCCAGAGACCCAGTACTTC.

The J gene is TRBJ2-2, the V gene TRBV19; 10 bases agree with TRBD2. The CDR3 is 15 amino acids. The trim removed 6 bases at V and 4 bases at J, leaving 5 bases unmatched. Looked up from germline, CDR1 is LNHDA and CDR2 is SQIVND (reference sequence). The DNA for the CDR3 is TGTGCCAGTAGGCCTAGCGGGAGAGTCACCGGGGAGCTGTTTTTT. Its protein product is CASRPSGRVTGELFF.

The CDR3 loop reads CASSPSHSLAKNIQYF. The DNA of the CDR3 is TGTGCCAGTAGTCCCTCACATTCCCTAGCCAAAAACATTCAGTACTTC. The genes are TRBV19 and TRBJ2-4; D unclear. V was clipped by 5 bases and J by 0 bases, with 14 bases between them. The CDR3 covers 16 residues. CDR1 and CDR2 (germline): LNHDA, SQIVND (reference sequence).

The chain is built from TRBV18 and TRBJ2-4, with TRBD1 as a possible D gene (5 bases). Germline values: CDR1 KGHSH, CDR2 LQKENI. V dropped 0 bases and J dropped 0 bases, with 9 bases sitting between them. The CDR3 spans 16 residues. This chain's CDR3 is CASSPPGTGAKNIQYF. CDR3 nucleotides: TGTGCCAGCTCACCACCGGGCACAGGAGCCAAAAACATTCAGTACTTC.

V gene TRBV30 combines with J gene TRBJ2-1; 7 bases match TRBD2. In germline, CDR1 is GTSNPN, CDR2 SVGIG (reference sequence). The junction had 8 bases not matched to a gene; V was cut back by 3 bases and J by 6 bases. The length of the CDR3 is 14 residues. Here the CDR3 reads CAWRFSGILNEQFF. The DNA for the CDR3 is TGTGCCTGGAGGTTCAGCGGGATCCTCAATGAGCAGTTCTTC.

The genes are TRBV28 and TRBJ1-2; TRBD1 matches 12 bases. CDR3 size: 14 residues. Losses at the gene ends were 5 bases for V and 7 bases for J; bases not matched to a gene: 5. Per germline, CDR1 MDHEN and CDR2 SYDVKM. For the CDR3, the DNA is TGTGCCAGCAGTCAGGGACAGGGGGCGTTTGGCTACACCTTC. Its protein product is CASSQGQGAFGYTF.

This clone came up a few times. The CDR3 protein is CASSQGWNSPLHF. The CDR3, as DNA: TGTGCCAGCAGCCAGGGGTGGAATTCACCCCTCCACTTT. The chain is built from TRBV7-9 and TRBJ1-6; D might be TRBD1 (6 bases). V lost 5 bases, J lost 7 bases, and 9 bases lay in between. CDR1 SEHNR and CDR2 FQNEAQ come from the germline V gene (reference sequence). This CDR3 is 13 amino acids long. The full variable domain, in which reference TRBV7-9 and TRBJ1-6 provide the parts outside the CDR3, is DTGVSQNPRHKITKRGQNVTFRCDPISEHNRLYWYRQTLGQGPEFLTYFQNEAQLEKSRLLSDRFSAERPKGSFSTLEIQRTEQGDSAMYLCASSQGWNSPLHFGNGTRLTVT.

For this clone: The sample carries other DNA sequences with the same CDR3. The genes are TRBV2 and TRBJ2-2, with TRBD2 matching over 9 bases. This CDR3 comprises 16 residues. The J segment lost 6 bases and the V segment lost 2 bases, leaving 7 bases of the junction unmatched. Germline CDR1 SNHLY, CDR2 FYNNEI. For the CDR3, the DNA is TGTGCCAGCAGTGAACGCCTAGCGGGAACGGCCGGGGAGCTGTTTTTT. Translating gives CASSERLAGTAGELFF.

V and J are TRBV24-1 and TRBJ2-5; 7 bases line up with TRBD1. This CDR3 has 15 residues. Trimming cost V 2 bases and J 1 base; bases outside gene matches: 3. Germline-derived CDR1 and CDR2 are KGHDR and SFDVKD. The CDR3 here is CATSDSGTVQETQYF. In DNA form, the CDR3 reads TGTGCCACCAGTGATTCCGGGACAGTCCAAGAGACCCAGTACTTC.

V usage is TRBV19 and J usage is TRBJ1-1; possibly TRBD1 for D (5 bases). The germline V and J ends were trimmed by 3 bases and 10 bases, with 15 bases remaining between them. The germline V gene has CDR1 LNHDA and CDR2 SQIVND (reference sequence). This CDR3 comprises 13 residues. The CDR3 region has the DNA TGTGCCAGTAGTATTGGGCCCTATCAGGGAGCTTTCTTT. This codes for CASSIGPYQGAFF.

This chain joins TRBV7-9 and TRBJ1-1; a possible D gene is TRBD1 (5 bases). Per the germline V gene, CDR1 is SEHNR and CDR2 is FQNEAQ (reference sequence). The CDR3 length is 13 residues. V was cut by 5 bases and J by 6 bases, with 13 bases left in between. DNA of the CDR3: TGTGCCAGCAGCCTCGGACCGGGGGCTGAAGCTTTCTTT. As protein: CASSLGPGAEAFF.

This sequence joins TRBV7-2 and TRBJ1-5, with a tentative D call TRBD1 (5 bases). The CDR3 is 15 residues long. With 1 base removed from V and 0 bases from J, the gap between germline ends came to 7 bases. The germline CDR1 and CDR2 sequences are SGHTA and FQGNSA. The CDR3 bases are TGTGCCAGCAGCTTAGAGGGGTATAGCAATCAGCCCCAGCATTTT. Translated, it gives CASSLEGYSNQPQHF.

V is TRBV30 and J is TRBJ2-7; 9 bases fit TRBD1. Germline trimming cut 5 bases from V and 3 bases from J; bases unmatched to any gene: 5. The CDR3 length is 13 residues. The germline V gene encodes CDR1 GTSNPN and CDR2 SVGIG (reference sequence). CDR3 sequence reads: CAWDRQGGYEQYF. DNA of the CDR3: TGTGCCTGGGATCGACAGGGGGGCTACGAGCAGTACTTC.

This clone was seen just once. The chain links TRBV18 to TRBJ2-6; maybe TRBD1 (6 bases). The CDR3 covers 15 residues. CDR1 is KGHSH, CDR2 LQKENI, per germline. V was shortened by 2 bases and J by 1 base, with 6 bases between the two germline ends. The CDR3 loop reads CASSPDRSGANVLTF. In DNA, the CDR3 is TGTGCCAGCTCACCAGACAGGTCTGGGGCCAACGTCCTGACTTTC.

The rearrangement links TRBV5-1 to TRBJ2-7; weak D call: TRBD1 (6 bases). This CDR3 region has 15 residues. The V end was cut by 1 base, the J end by 3 bases, with 14 bases between. In germline, CDR1 is SGHRS, CDR2 YFSETQ. CDR3 coding DNA: TGCGCCAGCAGCTTGTCTCCGATACAGGGCTACGAGCAGTACTTC. This codes for CASSLSPIQGYEQYF.

The V call is TRBV7-3, the J call TRBJ2-3, with 12 bases that match TRBD2. J gave up 4 bases and V 2 bases, and 7 bases lay outside the gene matches. CDR1 and CDR2 from the germline V gene are SGHTA and FQGTGA. The CDR3 covers 17 residues. DNA of the CDR3: TGTGCCAGCAGCTTATCTCGACTAGCGGGAGCCGCAGATACGCAGTATTTT. This codes for CASSLSRLAGAADTQYF. Full variable domain (outside the CDR3, taken from reference TRBV7-3 and TRBJ2-3): GAGVSQTPSNKVTEKGKYVELRCDPISGHTALYWYRQSLGQGPEFLIYFQGTGAADDSGLPNDRFFAVRPEGSVSTLKIQRTERGDSAVYLCASSLSRLAGAADTQYFGPGTRLTVL.

This sequence joins TRBV27 and TRBJ2-7; TRBD2 might be the D (5 bases). There are 14 residues in the CDR3. The V end was cut by 3 bases, the J end by 1 base, with 10 bases between. Germline loops: CDR1 MNHEY, CDR2 SMNVEV (reference sequence). Here the CDR3 reads CASSFEGQSYEQYF. The CDR3 DNA is TGTGCCAGCAGTTTCGAGGGCCAATCCTACGAGCAGTACTTC.